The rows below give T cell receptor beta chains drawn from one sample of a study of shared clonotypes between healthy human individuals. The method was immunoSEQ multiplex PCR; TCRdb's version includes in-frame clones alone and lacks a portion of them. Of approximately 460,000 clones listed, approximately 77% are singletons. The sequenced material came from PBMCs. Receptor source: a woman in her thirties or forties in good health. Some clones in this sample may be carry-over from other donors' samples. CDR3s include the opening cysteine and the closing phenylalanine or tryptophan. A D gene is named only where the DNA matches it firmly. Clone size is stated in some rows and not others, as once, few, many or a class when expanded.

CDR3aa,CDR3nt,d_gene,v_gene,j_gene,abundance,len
CAWSGQENEKLFF,TGTGCCTGGAGTGGACAGGAGAATGAAAAACTGTTTTTT,NA,TRBV30,TRBJ1-4,NA,13
CASSLEHRGRTGELFF,TGCGCCAGCAGCTTGGAACACAGGGGCAGGACCGGGGAGCTGTTTTTT,TRBD1,TRBV5-1,TRBJ2-2,NA,16
CASSYSGAAYNEQFF,TGTGCCAGCAGTTATAGCGGGGCAGCCTACAATGAGCAGTTCTTC,TRBD2,TRBV28,TRBJ2-1,NA,15
CASSAPALRAGELFF,TGTGCCAGTAGTGCTCCCGCACTACGGGCCGGGGAGCTGTTTTTT,NA,TRBV19,TRBJ2-2,NA,15
CAWSVRRGWTEAFF,TGTGCCTGGAGTGTACGCAGAGGGTGGACTGAAGCTTTCTTT,NA,TRBV30,TRBJ1-1,NA,14
CASSDSASGEYNEQFF,TGTGCCAGCAGTGACTCGGCTAGCGGGGAATACAATGAGCAGTTCTTC,TRBD2,TRBV6-4,TRBJ2-1,few,16
CASSPISGSLYNEQFF,TGTGCCAGCAGCCCCATAAGCGGGAGTCTCTACAATGAGCAGTTCTTC,TRBD2,TRBV7-3,TRBJ2-1,NA,16
CASTWGPYNEQFF,TGTGCCAGCACCTGGGGACCCTACAATGAGCAGTTCTTC,NA,TRBV6-6,TRBJ2-1,once,13
CASRSAGGGYEQYF,TGTGCCAGCCGCTCAGCGGGAGGGGGCTACGAGCAGTACTTC,TRBD2,TRBV6-6,TRBJ2-7,NA,14
CASSSSGPSYEQYF,TGTGCCAGCAGCTCTAGCGGGCCTTCCTACGAGCAGTACTTC,TRBD2,TRBV27,TRBJ2-7,NA,14
CASEGGYPAYEQYF,TGCGCCAGCGAGGGGGGGTACCCAGCCTACGAGCAGTACTTC,NA,TRBV10-1,TRBJ2-7,NA,14
CASSLVGQNQPQHF,TGTGCCAGCAGCTTAGTGGGACAGAATCAGCCCCAGCATTTT,TRBD1,TRBV11-2,TRBJ1-5,many,14
CSASLGEQFF,TGCAGTGCTTCTCTAGGTGAGCAGTTCTTC,NA,TRBV20-1,TRBJ2-1,many,10
CATSRVYNEQFF,TGTGCCACCAGCAGAGTATACAATGAGCAGTTCTTC,NA,TRBV15,TRBJ2-1,NA,12
CASSRAFQYGYTF,TGTGCCAGCAGTCGGGCCTTCCAGTATGGCTACACCTTC,NA,TRBV28,TRBJ1-2,few,13
CATQRTGNTEAFF,TGTGCCACCCAACGGACGGGGAACACTGAAGCTTTCTTT,NA,TRBV28,TRBJ1-1,once,13
CASSLQGAGELFF,TGTGCCAGCAGCTTACAGGGGGCCGGGGAGCTGTTTTTT,TRBD1,TRBV13,TRBJ2-2,NA,13
CARAGDCPSNEQFF,TGTGCCAGAGCCGGGGACTGCCCCTCCAATGAGCAGTTCTTC,NA,TRBV5-3,TRBJ2-1,NA,14
CASSFHGTSGGGELFF,TGTGCCAGCAGTTTCCACGGGACAAGCGGGGGCGGGGAGCTGTTTTTT,TRBD2,TRBV28,TRBJ2-2,NA,16
CASSPNGGYNEQFF,TGTGCCAGCAGCCCGAATGGGGGCTACAATGAGCAGTTCTTC,NA,TRBV7-2,TRBJ2-1,NA,14
CASSLSPFSGNTIYF,TGCGCCAGCAGCTTGAGTCCCTTCTCTGGAAACACCATATATTTT,NA,TRBV5-1,TRBJ1-3,NA,15
CASSRGTSGTDTQYF,TGCGCCAGCAGCCGAGGGACTAGCGGAACAGATACGCAGTATTTT,TRBD2,TRBV4-3,TRBJ2-3,NA,15
CASSESRGAIQYF,TGCGCCAGCAGTGAGTCCAGGGGGGCCATTCAGTACTTC,NA,TRBV10-2,TRBJ2-4,NA,13
CAWSPRLNTEAFF,TGTGCCTGGAGTCCACGGCTGAACACTGAAGCTTTCTTT,NA,TRBV30,TRBJ1-1,NA,13
CASSQAPRGAGGNTIYF,TGCGCCAGCAGCCAAGCCCCTAGGGGGGCGGGTGGAAACACCATATATTTT,NA,TRBV4-1,TRBJ1-3,NA,17
CAISGRLAEQFF,TGTGCCATCAGTGGAAGACTAGCGGAGCAGTTCTTC,TRBD2,TRBV10-3,TRBJ2-1,NA,12
CASSSGGNLAKNIQYF,TGCGCCAGCAGCTCCGGAGGCAACCTAGCCAAAAACATTCAGTACTTC,NA,TRBV5-1,TRBJ2-4,NA,16
CASSLAGQGDGETQYF,TGCGCCAGCAGCTTGGCAGGACAGGGGGACGGAGAGACCCAGTACTTC,TRBD1,TRBV5-1,TRBJ2-5,NA,16